This T cell receptor (beta chain) originates from a study of T-cell memory formation after mild COVID-19. CDR3 length equals 13 residues. In germline, CDR1 is DFQATT, CDR2 SNEGSKA (reference sequence). Trimming cost V 6 bases and J 3 bases, with 14 bases left between them. Using constant-segment primers, 5'RACE produced TCR alpha and TCR beta cDNA libraries carrying sample barcodes and UMIs. TCRdb re-called the 5' RACE reads with MiXCR, one entry per CDR3 protein. In the table there are under 450,000 distinct CDR3 sequences, under 25% of which are singletons. There are a few counts of this clonotype. Its cognate antigen is unknown. Overall study findings and caveats: There was a balanced CD4/CD8 profile in clones contracting day 15 to 85, and later expanders leaned CD4+.

The chain has TRBV20-1 and TRBJ2-5, with a tentative D call TRBD2 (7 bases). Material: PBMCs or a T cell subset sorted from them (not recorded which). The TCR comes from a young man who had mild COVID-19 (a few samples of this study predate the infection). Cell type and time point are not known. In nucleotides, the CDR3 is TGCAGTGCGGGCCGGGGGGCCGAAGAGACCCAGTACTTC. This translates into CSAGRGAEETQYF.